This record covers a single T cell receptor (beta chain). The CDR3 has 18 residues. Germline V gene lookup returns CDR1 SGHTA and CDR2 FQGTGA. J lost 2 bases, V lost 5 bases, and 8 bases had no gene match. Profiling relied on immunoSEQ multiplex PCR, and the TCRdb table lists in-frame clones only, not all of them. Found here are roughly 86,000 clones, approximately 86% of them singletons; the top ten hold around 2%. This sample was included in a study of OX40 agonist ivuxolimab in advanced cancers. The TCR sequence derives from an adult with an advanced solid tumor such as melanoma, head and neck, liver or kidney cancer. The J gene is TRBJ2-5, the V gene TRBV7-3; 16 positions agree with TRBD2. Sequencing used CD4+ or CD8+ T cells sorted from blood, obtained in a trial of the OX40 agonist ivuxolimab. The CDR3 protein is CASSPGTSGGASQETQYF. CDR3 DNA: TGTGCCAGCAGCCCAGGGACTAGCGGGGGGGCTTCTCAAGAGACCCAGTACTTC.